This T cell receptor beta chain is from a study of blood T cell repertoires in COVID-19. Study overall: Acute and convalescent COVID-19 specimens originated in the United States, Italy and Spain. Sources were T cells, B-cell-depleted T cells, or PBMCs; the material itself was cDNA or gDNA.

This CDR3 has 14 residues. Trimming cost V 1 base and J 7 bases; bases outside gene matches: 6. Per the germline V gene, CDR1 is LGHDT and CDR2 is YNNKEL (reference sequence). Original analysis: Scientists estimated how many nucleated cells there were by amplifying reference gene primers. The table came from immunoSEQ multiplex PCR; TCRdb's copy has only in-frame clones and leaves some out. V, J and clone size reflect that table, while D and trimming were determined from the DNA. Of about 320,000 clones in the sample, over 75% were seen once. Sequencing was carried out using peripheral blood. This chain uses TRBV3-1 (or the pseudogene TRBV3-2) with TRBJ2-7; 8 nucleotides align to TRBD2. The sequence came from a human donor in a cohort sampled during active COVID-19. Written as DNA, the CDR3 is TGTGCCAGCAGCCAAGCGGGGGGGCCGGGAGAGCAGTACTTC. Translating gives CASSQAGGPGEQYF.